This note documents a single T cell receptor (beta chain) sequence. The antigen is not known. The data belong to a study of T cell responses to AZD1222 COVID-19 vaccine. Study results and caveats: The donor cohort was predominantly white British with a female majority, and clonal diversity may have been underestimated.

With 1 base removed from V and 2 bases from J, the gap between germline ends came to 7 bases. CDR1 and CDR2 (germline): SQVTM, ANQGSEA. The CDR3 totals 13 residues. This table comes from immunoSEQ multiplex PCR, and its TCRdb copy is limited to in-frame clones, with some not included. The sample includes over 95,000 clones, around 88% of them seen just once. The receptor was derived from an adult who received the AZD1222 COVID-19 vaccine. The rearrangement joins TRBV29-1 to TRBJ2-3; D is ambiguous. Sequenced material: peripheral blood, taken 28 days after the second AZD1222 dose. This CDR3 reads CSVEGALTDTQYF. In DNA, the CDR3 is TGCAGCGTTGAAGGTGCCCTCACAGATACGCAGTATTTT.